This T cell receptor (beta chain) was recorded in a study of T cell repertoires in cytomegalovirus infection. TCRdb independently ran MiXCR on the reads; one entry per CDR3 protein. The sample lists more than 150,000 distinct CDR3 sequences, 17% occurring once. V was pared by 6 bases and J by 4 bases, with 10 bases between. The CDR3 extends over 13 amino acids. In germline, CDR1 is SEHNR, CDR2 FQNEAQ (reference sequence). Sequencing was carried out using CD8+ T cells from PBMCs. The source of this sequence is a human donor in good health (CMV status not recorded). Some clones in this sample may be carry-over from other donors' samples. V is TRBV7-9 and J is TRBJ2-1; D unclear. In nucleotides, the CDR3 is TGTGCCAGCAGTACCCAGGCATACAATGAGCAGTTCTTC. Its protein product is CASSTQAYNEQFF.